These 21 T cell receptor beta chains came from one sample sequenced in a study of T-cell reconstitution after alpha-beta-depleted transplantation in children. Unique molecular identifiers featured in how the TCRbeta library was prepared. TCRdb reanalysed the PCR reads using MiXCR and keeps one entry per CDR3 protein. In the table there are some 600,000 distinct CDR3 sequences, approximately 12% of which are singletons. The material was PBMCs, mostly from graft donor cells, obtained 360 days after TCRalphabeta/CD19-depleted stem cell transplant. These receptors came from a male patient between 10 and 17 years old who had a stem cell transplant for acute myeloid leukemia, so the T cells may come from the graft donor.

The chain employs TRBV5-8 and TRBJ2-7; D is tentatively TRBD1 or TRBD2 (6 bases each). Germline V gene sequence: CDR1 SGHTS, CDR2 YDEGEE. CDR3 size: 15 residues. V gave up 3 bases and J gave up 0 bases, with 13 bases separating them. The CDR3 protein is CASSSGGRNSYEQYF. The CDR3 coding sequence is TGTGCCAGCAGCTCCGGGGGCAGGAACTCCTACGAGCAGTACTTC. Looking up the rest from reference TRBV5-8 and TRBJ2-7 gives the full variable domain: EAGVTQSPTHLIKTRGQQATLRCSPISGHTSVYWYQQALGLGLQFLLWYDEGEERNRGNFPPRFSGRQFPNYSSELNVNALELEDSALYLCASSSGGRNSYEQYFGPGTRLTVT.

The CDR3 loop is CSVGMIGPHNEQFF. The CDR3 coding sequence is TGCAGCGTTGGTATGATTGGGCCCCACAATGAGCAGTTCTTC. The chain carries TRBV29-1 and TRBJ2-1; no firm D call. The CDR3 has 14 amino acids. V lost 4 bases, J lost 5 bases, and 15 bases lay in between. From germline, CDR1 is SQVTM and CDR2 ANQGSEA.

The V call is TRBV28, the J call TRBJ2-1, with D maybe TRBD2 (7 bases). V lost 2 bases and J 2 bases, leaving 16 bases between the germline ends. There are 17 residues in the CDR3. In germline, CDR1 is MDHEN, CDR2 SYDVKM. The CDR3 DNA is TGTGCCAGCAGTTTAGATCTAACGGGGGGCGCCTACAATGAGCAGTTCTTC. Protein sequence: CASSLDLTGGAYNEQFF. Complete variable domain (other parts from reference TRBV28 and TRBJ2-1): DVKVTQSSRYLVKRTGEKVFLECVQDMDHENMFWYRQDPGLGLRLIYFSYDVKMKEKGDIPEGYSVSREKKERFSLILESASTNQTSMYLCASSLDLTGGAYNEQFFGPGTRLTVL.

The table lists this clonotype with many counts. The CDR3 DNA reads TGTGCCAGCAGTTCAGGACTAGCGGGAGCCACAGATACGCAGTATTTT. This gives the protein CASSSGLAGATDTQYF. This sequence joins TRBV12-3 or TRBV12-4 and TRBJ2-3; 13 bases agree with TRBD2. The CDR3 length is 16 residues. V shed 4 bases and J 2 bases; nucleotides not matched to a gene: 3.

This clonotype was detected a few times. The chain has TRBV5-4 and TRBJ2-7; D call uncertain. Germline CDR1 and CDR2: SGHNT and YYREEE (reference sequence). CDR3 length equals 13 residues. V dropped 5 bases and J dropped 0 bases, with 9 bases sitting between them. CDR3 region: CASRRLSSYEQYF. The CDR3 DNA is TGTGCCAGCAGACGCCTTAGCTCCTACGAGCAGTACTTC.

The V gene is TRBV20-1, the J gene TRBJ1-4; possible D gene TRBD1, 5 bases. V lost 2 bases and J 7 bases, leaving 14 bases between the germline ends. In germline, CDR1 is DFQATT, CDR2 SNEGSKA (reference sequence). The CDR3 totals 14 residues. CDR3 DNA: TGCAGTGCTAGACTCAGGGCCAAAGGTGAAAAACTGTTTTTT. The encoded protein is CSARLRAKGEKLFF.

This clonotype came up a few times. The chain is built from TRBV6-4 and TRBJ2-1; possibly TRBD2 for D (6 bases). The germline gives CDR1 MRHNA, CDR2 SNTAGT. The CDR3 has 14 residues. Trimming pared 4 bases from V and 10 bases from J, leaving 17 bases between. The CDR3 region is CASSAPPLAYEQFF. The CDR3 DNA is TGTGCCAGCAGTGCCCCCCCACTAGCATACGAGCAGTTCTTC.

This sequence joins TRBV7-9 and TRBJ1-3; 10 positions agree with TRBD1. Trimming cost V 5 bases and J 4 bases; bases outside gene matches: 11. The length of the CDR3 is 17 residues. The germline gives CDR1 SEHNR, CDR2 FQNEAQ (reference sequence). The CDR3 sequence is CASSLLVGQGIGNTIYF. CDR3 in DNA: TGTGCCAGCAGCCTTCTTGTGGGACAGGGGATCGGAAACACCATATATTTT.

The chain links TRBV25-1 to TRBJ2-1, with D tentatively TRBD1 or TRBD2 (5 bases each). Germline CDR1 and CDR2: MGHDK and SYGVNS. V dropped 4 bases and J dropped 8 bases, with 9 bases sitting between them. The CDR3 runs 12 residues. The CDR3 DNA follows: TGTGCCAGCAGTGGGTGGGACGATGAGCAGTTCTTC. Protein: CASSGWDDEQFF.

The CDR3: CASSQRVPWPGANVLTF. CDR3 bases: TGTGCCAGCAGCCAAAGGGTCCCATGGCCTGGGGCCAACGTCCTGACTTTC. The chain combines TRBV21-1 with TRBJ2-6. TRBV21-1 is a recognized pseudogene. This CDR3 has 17 residues.

CDR3 residues: CASSLEASGRWETQYF. The CDR3 DNA is TGTGCCAGCAGCTTAGAGGCTAGCGGGAGGTGGGAGACCCAGTACTTC. J is TRBJ2-5 and V is TRBV7-2; 11 bases are a match to TRBD2. V dropped 1 base and J dropped 5; count of bases not matched to a gene: 6. Germline V gene sequence: CDR1 SGHTA, CDR2 FQGNSA. This CDR3 is 16 amino acids long.

This clonotype was picked up a small number of times. The gene calls are TRBV7-3 and TRBJ2-3; 11 positions agree with TRBD2. There are 16 residues in the CDR3. The V and J ends lost 1 base and 2 bases, in that order; junction bases with no gene match: 2. Per the germline V gene, CDR1 is SGHTA and CDR2 is FQGTGA. CDR3 DNA: TGTGCCAGCAGCTTAAGGGGACTAGCGGCCACAGATACGCAGTATTTT. Protein sequence: CASSLRGLAATDTQYF.

The chain carries TRBV6-1 and TRBJ2-7, with TRBD1 matching over 9 bases. Germline assignment: CDR1 MNHNS and CDR2 SASEGT. The CDR3 runs 16 residues. V lost 8 bases, J lost 3 bases, and 14 bases stayed unmatched. The CDR3: CASWGRAGTGLYEQYF. As DNA, the CDR3 is TGTGCCAGCTGGGGTAGAGCCGGGACAGGGCTCTACGAGCAGTACTTC.

In its sample, this clonotype was seen many times. V is TRBV28 and J is TRBJ2-7, with D unclear. The germline V and J ends were trimmed by 7 bases and 2 bases, with 9 bases remaining between them. Germline V gene data show CDR1 as MDHEN and CDR2 as SYDVKM. The CDR3 has 12 residues. CDR3 sequence: CASINGPYEQYF. CDR3 nucleotide sequence: TGTGCCAGCATAAACGGGCCCTACGAGCAGTACTTC. The full variable domain, its missing parts supplied by reference TRBV28 and TRBJ2-7, is DVKVTQSSRYLVKRTGEKVFLECVQDMDHENMFWYRQDPGLGLRLIYFSYDVKMKEKGDIPEGYSVSREKKERFSLILESASTNQTSMYLCASINGPYEQYFGPGTRLTVT.

This clonotype appeared a few times. The chain joins TRBV7-2 to TRBJ2-5; 13 bases align to TRBD2. Germline V gene lookup returns CDR1 SGHTA and CDR2 FQGNSA. V shed 5 bases and J 2 bases; nucleotides not matched to a gene: 5. The CDR3 covers 16 residues. The CDR3 DNA is TGTGCCAGCAGCCCACTAGCGGGAGGGCTACAAGAGACCCAGTACTTC. It is translated as CASSPLAGGLQETQYF.

This clonotype was detected many times. The chain carries TRBV10-3 and TRBJ2-3; D remains ambiguous. CDR1 ENHRY and CDR2 SYGVKD come from the germline V gene. V dropped 6 bases and J dropped 3 bases, with 10 bases sitting between them. This CDR3 contains 13 residues. DNA for the CDR3: TGTGCCATCAGAGCAGCCGATACAGATACGCAGTATTTT. Amino acids: CAIRAADTDTQYF.

This chain connects TRBV7-2 to TRBJ2-7, with TRBD2 identical over 9 bases. The J segment lost 0 bases and the V segment lost 5 bases, leaving 8 bases of the junction unmatched. Germline CDR1 and CDR2: SGHTA and FQGNSA. The CDR3 runs to 16 residues. The CDR3 coding sequence is TGTGCCAGCAGCACCCGCGGGAGGGCCTCCTCCTACGAGCAGTACTTC. Protein sequence: CASSTRGRASSYEQYF. Drawing the rest from reference TRBV7-2 and TRBJ2-7, the complete variable domain is GAGVSQSPSNKVTEKGKDVELRCDPISGHTALYWYRQSLGQGLEFLIYFQGNSAPDKSGLPSDRFSAERTGGSVSTLTIQRTQQEDSAVYLCASSTRGRASSYEQYFGPGTRLTVT.

There are many counts of this clonotype. V is TRBV12-3 or TRBV12-4 and J is TRBJ2-7; D call uncertain. The CDR3 contains 14 residues. Between the trimmed V and J ends, which lost 4 bases and 3 bases, there was a span of 13 bases. The CDR3 reads CASSSSLKFYEQYF. CDR3 DNA sequence: TGTGCCAGCAGTTCATCCTTGAAGTTCTACGAGCAGTACTTC.

This clonotype was counted at least ten times. V usage is TRBV20-1 and J usage is TRBJ2-3; D call uncertain. The germline CDR1 and CDR2 sequences are DFQATT and SNEGSKA (reference sequence). This CDR3 has 15 residues. Between the trimmed V and J ends, which lost 1 base and 1 base, there was a span of 12 bases. CDR3 sequence: CSARVPRFGTDTQYF. In DNA form, the CDR3 reads TGCAGTGCTAGAGTCCCACGCTTTGGCACAGATACGCAGTATTTT.

The chain combines TRBV19 with TRBJ1-5, with no clear D. This CDR3 is built from 16 residues. V lost 3 bases and J 0 bases, leaving 12 bases between the germline ends. In germline, CDR1 is LNHDA, CDR2 SQIVND (reference sequence). Here the CDR3 DNA reads TGTGCCAGTAGTATCCGGACTGTAAATAGCAATCAGCCCCAGCATTTT. Amino acid sequence: CASSIRTVNSNQPQHF.

This clonotype has at least ten counts. The CDR3 DNA reads TGTGCCAGCAGCACCCGGACAGGGAACTACAATGAGCAGTTCTTC. Its protein product is CASSTRTGNYNEQFF. This chain uses TRBV7-3 with TRBJ2-1, with 8 bases aligning to TRBD1. The CDR3 is made up of 15 amino acids. Per the germline V gene, CDR1 is SGHTA and CDR2 is FQGTGA. V was pared by 5 bases and J by 3 bases, with 6 bases of the junction left unmatched.